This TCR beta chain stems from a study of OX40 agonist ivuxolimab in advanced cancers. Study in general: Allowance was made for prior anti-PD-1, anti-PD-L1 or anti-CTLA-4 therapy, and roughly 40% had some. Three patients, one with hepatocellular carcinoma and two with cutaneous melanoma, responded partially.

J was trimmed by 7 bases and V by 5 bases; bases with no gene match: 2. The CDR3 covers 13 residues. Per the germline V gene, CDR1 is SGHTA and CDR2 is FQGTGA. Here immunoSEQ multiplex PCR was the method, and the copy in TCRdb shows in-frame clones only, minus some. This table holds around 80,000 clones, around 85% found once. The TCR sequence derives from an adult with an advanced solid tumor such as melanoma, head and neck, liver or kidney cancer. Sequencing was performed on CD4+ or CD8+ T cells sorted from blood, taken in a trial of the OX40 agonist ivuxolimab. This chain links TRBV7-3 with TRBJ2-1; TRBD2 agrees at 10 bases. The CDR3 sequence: CASSVSGRNEQFF. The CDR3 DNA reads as TGTGCCAGCAGCGTTAGCGGGAGGAATGAGCAGTTCTTC.